This is a list of T cell receptor beta chains from one sample in a study of cytomegalovirus exposure and HLA in healthy donors. Measured with immunoSEQ multiplex PCR; TCRdb has only the in-frame clones, and not every one. The sample has about 330,000 clones; approximately 86% are singletons. The sequenced sample consisted of PBMCs. These receptors were obtained from a woman aged 25-40 years in good health and CMV-seropositive. CDR3s include the opening cysteine and the closing phenylalanine or tryptophan.

cdr3_aa: CASSRDIGYNEQFF
j_call: TRBJ2-1
v_call: TRBV18

cdr3_aa: CASSHVPTSGRITDTQYF
j_call: TRBJ2-3
v_call: TRBV4-2

cdr3_aa: CASSLSDSLLSYEQYF
j_call: TRBJ2-7
v_call: TRBV28

cdr3_aa: CASSLGHTYSSYNSPLHF
j_call: TRBJ1-6
v_call: TRBV7-9

cdr3_aa: CASAGGRETQYF
j_call: TRBJ2-5
v_call: TRBV28

cdr3_aa: CAWIGPRTDTQYF
j_call: TRBJ2-3
v_call: TRBV30

cdr3_aa: CSVLDVNTEAFF
j_call: TRBJ1-1
v_call: TRBV29-1

cdr3_aa: CASSLSGGDEQYF
j_call: TRBJ2-7
v_call: TRBV11-2

cdr3_aa: CASSSRGSGNTEAFF
j_call: TRBJ1-1
v_call: TRBV5-1

cdr3_aa: CASSQGLGGDYEQYF
j_call: TRBJ2-7
v_call: TRBV4-3

cdr3_aa: CSVPGAGANVLTF
j_call: TRBJ2-6
v_call: TRBV29-1

cdr3_aa: CASSLIPGQGKYGYTF
j_call: TRBJ1-2
v_call: TRBV28

cdr3_aa: CASSLTGTSVRVGELFF
j_call: TRBJ2-2
v_call: TRBV27

cdr3_aa: CASSVDEGPNQPQHF
j_call: TRBJ1-5
v_call: TRBV9

cdr3_aa: CASSLRGTNYGYTF
j_call: TRBJ1-2
v_call: TRBV27

cdr3_aa: CASSFSGGAYEQYF
j_call: TRBJ2-7
v_call: TRBV27

cdr3_aa: CASSQDGSDRLEAFF
j_call: TRBJ1-1
v_call: TRBV4-2

cdr3_aa: CARKLAGTYEQYF
j_call: TRBJ2-7
v_call: TRBV2

cdr3_aa: CASRAGLAGDEQFF
j_call: TRBJ2-1
v_call: TRBV28

cdr3_aa: CASSVGVFGTEAFF
j_call: TRBJ1-1
v_call: TRBV9

cdr3_aa: CASSVDPGTGNYEQYF
j_call: TRBJ2-7
v_call: TRBV6-1

cdr3_aa: CASSFDGGNYEQYF
j_call: TRBJ2-7
v_call: TRBV7-2

cdr3_aa: CASSLVGPEAFF
j_call: TRBJ1-1
v_call: TRBV7-2

cdr3_aa: CASSLGLAGGIATQYF
j_call: TRBJ2-5
v_call: TRBV7-8

cdr3_aa: CASSLGAHQPQHF
j_call: TRBJ1-5
v_call: TRBV7-6

cdr3_aa: CASRNRGAGTHGYTF
j_call: TRBJ1-2
v_call: TRBV6-5

cdr3_aa: CASSQVVVAGVEGYTF
j_call: TRBJ1-2
v_call: TRBV4-3

cdr3_aa: CASRPPPGQGEETQYF
j_call: TRBJ2-5
v_call: TRBV28

cdr3_aa: CAWSAGLPHEQYF
j_call: TRBJ2-7
v_call: TRBV30

cdr3_aa: CASSVAGQGIYEQYF
j_call: TRBJ2-7
v_call: TRBV9

cdr3_aa: CASSVGTSGPEQYF
j_call: TRBJ2-7
v_call: TRBV9

cdr3_aa: CASSHSPLINAGTDTQYF
j_call: TRBJ2-3
v_call: TRBV4-2

cdr3_aa: CSARGGSYEQYF
j_call: TRBJ2-7
v_call: TRBV29-1

cdr3_aa: CASSYDYGYTF
j_call: TRBJ1-2
v_call: TRBV28

cdr3_aa: CASTLGQLTDTQYF
j_call: TRBJ2-3
v_call: TRBV7-8

cdr3_aa: CASSIGQMSNEKLFF
j_call: TRBJ1-4
v_call: TRBV27

cdr3_aa: CASSVPGGSEAFF
j_call: TRBJ1-1
v_call: TRBV9

cdr3_aa: CASSSSGQLFSNQPQHF
j_call: TRBJ1-5
v_call: TRBV27

cdr3_aa: CASRNTLPDRANTIYF
j_call: TRBJ1-3
v_call: TRBV27

cdr3_aa: CASSQEAFTEAFF
j_call: TRBJ1-1
v_call: TRBV4-3

cdr3_aa: CATSGGPNEQYF
j_call: TRBJ2-7
v_call: TRBV13

cdr3_aa: CASSTTSGSSTDTQYF
j_call: TRBJ2-3
v_call: TRBV11-2

cdr3_aa: CASSSSGTGGFYEQYF
j_call: TRBJ2-7
v_call: TRBV7-6

cdr3_aa: CASSVAPHRADTQYF
j_call: TRBJ2-3
v_call: TRBV9

cdr3_aa: CASTSTRTGIGPQHF
j_call: TRBJ1-5
v_call: TRBV28

cdr3_aa: CASSVGSGSYNEQFF
j_call: TRBJ2-1
v_call: TRBV9

cdr3_aa: CAWSSSGSYEQYF
j_call: TRBJ2-7
v_call: TRBV30

cdr3_aa: CASTALGLAGSYEQYF
j_call: TRBJ2-7
v_call: TRBV25-1

cdr3_aa: CASSPGLSRELFF
j_call: TRBJ2-2
v_call: TRBV19

cdr3_aa: CASSHRTVGQGAGREANEKLFF
j_call: TRBJ1-4
v_call: TRBV23-1

cdr3_aa: CASSGGVRYGYTF
j_call: TRBJ1-2
v_call: TRBV27

cdr3_aa: CASSLYGEVGTQFF
j_call: TRBJ2-1
v_call: TRBV27

cdr3_aa: CASSLDDRLHTGELFF
j_call: TRBJ2-2
v_call: TRBV11-2

cdr3_aa: CSVVEVGETQYF
j_call: TRBJ2-5
v_call: TRBV29-1